This T cell receptor beta chain was sequenced in a study of T cell changes during pregnancy in multiple sclerosis. Here immunoSEQ multiplex PCR was the method, and the copy in TCRdb shows in-frame clones only, minus some. Here the sample spans around 50,000 clones, nearly 95% being singletons. Germline lookup yields CDR1 MNHNS and CDR2 SASEGT. The ends lost 10 bases at V and 7 bases at J; junction bases unmatched: 15. This CDR3 has 15 amino acids. The genes are TRBV6-1 and TRBJ2-2, with TRBD1 identical over 7 bases. Sequencing was performed on CD4+ T cells from peripheral blood mononuclear cells, taken after pregnancy. This receptor was obtained from a female donor in good health, enrolled as a control in a pregnancy study. CDR3 nucleotides: TGTGCCACCACTATGAACCCCAACAGGGGCGGGGAGCTGTTTTTT. Residues: CATTMNPNRGGELFF.